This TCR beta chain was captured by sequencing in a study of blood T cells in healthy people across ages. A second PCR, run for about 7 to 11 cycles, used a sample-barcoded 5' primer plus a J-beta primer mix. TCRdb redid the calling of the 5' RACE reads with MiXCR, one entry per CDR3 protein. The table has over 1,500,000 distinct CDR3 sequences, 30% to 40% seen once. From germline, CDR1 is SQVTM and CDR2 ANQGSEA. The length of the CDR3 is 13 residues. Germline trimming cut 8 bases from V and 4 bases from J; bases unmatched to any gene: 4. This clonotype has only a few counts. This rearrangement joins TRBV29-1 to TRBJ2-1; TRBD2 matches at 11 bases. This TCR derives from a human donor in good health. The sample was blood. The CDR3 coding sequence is TGCAGCTTCACTAGCGGGGGATACAATGAGCAGTTCTTC. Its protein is CSFTSGGYNEQFF.